This T cell receptor (beta chain) was obtained from a study of blood T cells in healthy people across ages. This clonotype was found a few times. PCR was performed a second time for about 7 to 12 cycles using a sample-barcoded 5' primer and a J-beta primer mix. TCRdb independently ran MiXCR on the 5' RACE reads; one entry per CDR3 protein. This sample has some 860,000 distinct CDR3 sequences, with around 50% found just once. The CDR3 covers 11 residues. V was trimmed by 0 bases and J by 8 bases, leaving 7 bases between them. Germline CDR1 SQVTM, CDR2 ANQGSEA. The TCR sequence derives from a man between 35 and 55 years old in good health. Sequencing was carried out using blood. The chain carries TRBV29-1 and TRBJ1-1; D is ambiguous. CDR3 bases: TGCAGCGTTGAAGATCCGGGGGAAGCTTTCTTT. This encodes CSVEDPGEAFF.